Listed here are 28 T cell receptor beta chains from one sample, sequenced in a study of CD8+CD57+ T cells in acquired aplastic anemia. Profiling that covered TCR beta VDJ and CDR3 relied on genomic DNA as its template. In TCRdb, the reads were re-called with MiXCR into one record per CDR3 protein. The sample has 150,000 to 200,000 distinct CDR3 sequences, around 40% seen once; the top ten hold 1.1%. The sequenced sample consisted of sorted CD4+, CD8+, or CD8+CD57+ T cells (not recorded which) from PBMCs. These receptor sequences come from a human donor in good health.

V usage is TRBV15 and J usage is TRBJ2-3; 8 nucleotides match TRBD2. The CDR3 totals 15 residues. Trimming removed 1 base from V and 5 bases from J; junction bases left unmatched: 5. Germline V CDR1 and CDR2: LNHNV, YYDKDF (reference sequence). Here the CDR3 reads CATSRGPSGQDTQYF. The CDR3 DNA follows: TGTGCCACCAGCAGAGGCCCTAGCGGGCAAGATACGCAGTATTTT.

As concerns this clonotype: Germline is not matched at one junction end, which may reflect a read error. The V call is TRBV7-9, the J call TRBJ2-6; tentatively, D is TRBD1 (5 bases). CDR1 and CDR2 (germline): SEHNR, FQNEAQ (reference sequence). The CDR3 covers 15 residues. The CDR3, as DNA: TGTGCCAGCAGCTTAGCAAGCTCTGGGGCCAACGTCCCGACTTTC. It yields the protein CASSLASSGANVPTF.

By sample share, this clonotype is medium-sized (0.01 to 0.1%). The V gene is TRBV19, the J gene TRBJ2-2; no definite D call. Germline assignment: CDR1 LNHDA and CDR2 SQIVND (reference sequence). CDR3 length: 14 amino acids. V lost 6 bases and J 0 bases, leaving 8 bases between the germline ends. CDR3 amino acids: CASRSGSNTGELFF. The DNA of the CDR3 is TGTGCCAGTAGGTCTGGGTCGAACACCGGGGAGCTGTTTTTT. Looking up the rest from reference TRBV19 and TRBJ2-2 gives the full variable domain: DGGITQSPKYLFRKEGQNVTLSCEQNLNHDAMYWYRQDPGQGLRLIYYSQIVNDFQKGDIAEGYSVSREKKESFPLTVTSAQKNPTAFYLCASRSGSNTGELFFGEGSRLTVL.

This clonotype came up many times. This chain's CDR3 is CSVGPQGLGTEAFF. CDR3 sequence (DNA): TGCAGCGTCGGACCTCAGGGTTTGGGCACTGAAGCTTTCTTT. The V call is TRBV29-1, the J call TRBJ1-1; tentatively, D is TRBD1 (5 bases). Germline CDR1 reads SQVTM; CDR2 reads ANQGSEA. The CDR3 length is 14 residues. With 6 bases removed from V and 4 bases from J, the gap between germline ends came to 18 bases.

This clonotype was observed many times. In DNA, the CDR3 is TGCAGTGCTACTGACAGGGGCCCGGGTGGCTACACCTTC. Translation: CSATDRGPGGYTF. The chain is built from TRBV20-1 and TRBJ1-2; 8 bases are a match to TRBD1. The CDR3 loop spans 13 amino acids. V lost 4 bases to trimming and J lost 7 bases; unmatched junction nucleotides: 8. The germline V gene has CDR1 DFQATT and CDR2 SNEGSKA (reference sequence).

This clonotype was counted ten times or more. DNA of the CDR3: TGTGCCAGCAGTTCAGCAGGGGGGGCTTTCTTT. It encodes CASSSAGGAFF. The chain carries TRBV11-2 and TRBJ1-1; TRBD1 matches 7 bases. Germline lookup yields CDR1 SGHAT and CDR2 FQNNGV. The CDR3 extends over 11 amino acids. The V gene end was trimmed by 6 bases and the J gene end by 11 bases; junction bases not matched to a gene: 6. Variable domain in full (rest from reference TRBV11-2 and TRBJ1-1): EAGVAQSPRYKIIEKRQSVAFWCNPISGHATLYWYQQILGQGPKLLIQFQNNGVVDDSQLPKDRFSAERLKGVDSTLKIQPAKLEDSAVYLCASSSAGGAFFGQGTRLTVV.

The genes are TRBV7-3 and TRBJ2-7; TRBD2 is a possible D gene (5 bases). This CDR3 contains 12 residues. From germline, CDR1 is SGHTA and CDR2 FQGTGA. V lost 3 bases, J lost 5 bases, and 8 bases lay in between. CDR3 bases: TGTGCCAGCAGCTTGTACGGGGACGAGCAGTACTTC. This codes for CASSLYGDEQYF.

This clonotype was recorded at least ten times. The chain uses TRBV11-3 and TRBJ2-7, with D tentatively TRBD2 (6 bases). The germline V gene has CDR1 SGHNT and CDR2 YENEEA. Trimming took 2 bases from V and 2 from J, leaving 13 bases between them. The CDR3 extends over 15 amino acids. The CDR3 loop is CASSLPPGLTYEQYF. The CDR3 bases are TGTGCCAGCAGCTTACCCCCGGGACTCACCTACGAGCAGTACTTC.

This sequence joins TRBV4-2 and TRBJ2-1; 8 nucleotides align to TRBD1. The CDR3 sequence is 16 residues long. Germline lookup yields CDR1 LGHNA and CDR2 YNFKEQ. Germline trimming cut 0 bases from V and 3 bases from J; bases unmatched to any gene: 4. CDR3 in DNA: TGTGCCAGCAGCCAAGATGACAGGGGAATCTACAATGAGCAGTTCTTC. It encodes CASSQDDRGIYNEQFF.

Turning to this clonotype: A read error may account for a junction end that differs from germline. The gene calls are TRBV5-8 and TRBJ2-7, with D maybe TRBD2 (5 bases). This CDR3 region has 15 residues. CDR1 and CDR2 from the germline V gene are SGHTS and YDEGEE. The CDR3 nucleotides are TGTGTCAGCAGCTTGCAAGGGAGCGTTAGCTACGAGCAGTACTTC. Protein sequence: CVSSLQGSVSYEQYF.

V and J are TRBV24-1 and TRBJ1-2, with a tentative D call TRBD1 (5 bases). Germline CDR1 is KGHDR and CDR2 is SFDVKD. The CDR3 has 17 residues. V lost 0 bases and J lost 4, with 17 bases in between. The chain's CDR3 is CATSDLQIGAGFYGYTF. As DNA, the CDR3 is TGTGCCACCAGTGATTTGCAAATCGGTGCAGGGTTCTATGGCTACACCTTC.

J is TRBJ1-5 and V is TRBV2, with D hard to call. Trimming pared 5 bases from V and 4 bases from J, leaving 9 bases between. Germline-derived CDR1 and CDR2 are SNHLY and FYNNEI. The CDR3 is 13 amino acids. CDR3 residues: CASSPSTNQPQHF. The CDR3 nucleotides read TGTGCCAGCAGTCCATCCACTAATCAGCCCCAGCATTTT.

This chain joins TRBV3-1 and TRBJ2-3; D ambiguous. Germline V gene lookup returns CDR1 LGHDT and CDR2 YNNKEL (reference sequence). The length of the CDR3 is 13 residues. V lost 5 bases and J 5 bases, leaving 11 bases between the germline ends. The CDR3 nucleotides read TGTGCCAGCAGCTTTCCTCCTTTAGATACGCAGTATTTT. Residues: CASSFPPLDTQYF.

This clonotype showed up many times. J is TRBJ2-6 and V is TRBV9; D might be TRBD2 (5 bases). The ends were cut back, 1 base at V and 0 bases at J, with 5 bases in the middle. The CDR3 is made up of 15 amino acids. Germline CDR1 SGDLS, CDR2 YYNGEE. The DNA for the CDR3 is TGTGCCAGCAGCGTACGGGACTCTGGGGCCAACGTCCTGACTTTC. It yields the protein CASSVRDSGANVLTF.

This clonotype came up many times. V usage is TRBV4-1 and J usage is TRBJ1-5; 7 nucleotides align to TRBD1. The CDR3 has 15 residues. V was pared by 5 bases and J by 0 bases, with 4 bases of the junction left unmatched. Looked up from germline, CDR1 is MGHRA and CDR2 is YSYEKL. The CDR3 reads CASSDRDYSNQPQHF. In DNA, the CDR3 is TGCGCCAGCAGCGACAGGGATTATAGCAATCAGCCCCAGCATTTT.

This clonotype was counted ten times or more. The gene calls are TRBV10-2 and TRBJ2-2; D perhaps matches TRBD2 (6 bases). This CDR3 has 16 amino acids. V gave up 7 bases and J gave up 4 bases, with 19 bases separating them. The germline V gene encodes CDR1 WSHSY and CDR2 SAAADI. The CDR3 nucleotides are TGCGCCAGCACCCTCTTAGCAGGCGGGACCACCGGGGAGCTGTTTTTT. This translates into CASTLLAGGTTGELFF.

This clonotype has only one observation. Its ends do not fully match the called genes, so a read error is possible. The V call is TRBV20-1, the J call TRBJ1-2; D not certain. The germline CDR1 and CDR2 sequences are DFQATT and SNEGSKA (reference sequence). The CDR3 contains 12 residues. The CDR3 DNA sequence: TGCAGTGCAAAAGACTCCTCCTTTGGCTGCACCTTC. It yields the protein CSAKDSSFGCTF.

This clonotype showed up many times. This rearrangement joins TRBV29-1 to TRBJ1-1, with D perhaps matching TRBD1 (6 bases). V shed 3 bases and J shed 4 bases, with 12 bases lying between them. The germline CDR1 and CDR2 sequences are SQVTM and ANQGSEA. This CDR3 has 13 residues. CDR3 sequence: CSVEARDTTEAFF. CDR3 DNA: TGCAGCGTTGAGGCCCGGGACACCACTGAAGCTTTCTTT.

This clonotype came up once. This chain connects TRBV11-1 to TRBJ2-3; maybe TRBD1 (5 bases). The CDR3 has 15 residues. Germline lookup yields CDR1 SGHAT and CDR2 FQDESV (reference sequence). Trimming took off 1 base at V and 3 bases at J, with 11 bases between the two ends. DNA for the CDR3: TGTGCCAGCAGCTTAGTTTTCCAGGGTACAGATACGCAGTATTTT. Translation gives CASSLVFQGTDTQYF. The full variable domain, its missing parts supplied by reference TRBV11-1 and TRBJ2-3, is EAEVAQSPRYKITEKSQAVAFWCDPISGHATLYWYRQILGQGPELLVQFQDESVVDDSQLPKDRFSAERLKGVDSTLKIQPAELGDSAMYLCASSLVFQGTDTQYFGPGTRLTVL.

V and J are TRBV3-1 and TRBJ2-2, with D tentatively TRBD2 (5 bases). The germline V and J ends were trimmed by 0 bases and 4 bases, with 6 bases remaining between them. Germline loops: CDR1 LGHDT, CDR2 YNNKEL (reference sequence). This CDR3 region has 14 residues. CDR3: CASSQESGTGELFF. CDR3 bases: TGTGCCAGCAGCCAAGAAAGCGGCACCGGGGAGCTGTTTTTT. Full variable domain (missing parts from reference TRBV3-1 and TRBJ2-2): DTAVSQTPKYLVTQMGNDKSIKCEQNLGHDTMYWYKQDSKKFLKIMFSYNNKELIINETVPNRFSPKSPDKAHLNLHINSLELGDSAVYFCASSQESGTGELFFGEGSRLTVL.

The sample holds a few counts of this clonotype. This chain connects TRBV27 to TRBJ2-7; 7 positions match TRBD1. Germline V CDR1 and CDR2: MNHEY, SMNVEV (reference sequence). V lost 5 bases and J lost 3; bases outside the gene matches: 13. The CDR3 runs 16 residues. The CDR3 DNA reads TGTGCCAGCAGTAAAGGGGACAGCCTTATCTTCTACGAGCAGTACTTC. Translated, it gives CASSKGDSLIFYEQYF.

There are many counts of this clonotype. The chain has TRBV5-1 and TRBJ1-5; 7 bases align to TRBD1. Germline CDR1 is SGHRS and CDR2 is YFSETQ. This CDR3 region has 15 residues. The V segment lost 1 base and the J segment 5 bases; nucleotides outside the gene matches: 6. The DNA for the CDR3 is TGCGCCAGCAGCTTGTCAGGGGGGGGTTATCAGCCCCAGCATTTT. Its protein is CASSLSGGGYQPQHF.

V and J are TRBV5-1 and TRBJ2-7; no reliable D call. V lost 0 bases to trimming and J lost 3 bases, with 7 bases between them. This CDR3 is 13 amino acids long. Germline lookup yields CDR1 SGHRS and CDR2 YFSETQ. The CDR3 is CASSLALFYEQYF. As DNA, the CDR3 is TGCGCCAGCAGCTTGGCCTTGTTCTACGAGCAGTACTTC.

For this clonotype: A single base separates this from a much larger clone, so it may be a read error. No conserved phenylalanine or tryptophan ends this CDR3, so it is likely a read error. The J gene is TRBJ2-1, the V gene TRBV5-1; TRBD1 is a possible D gene (8 bases). The CDR3 is 17 amino acids. Germline V gives CDR1 SGHRS, CDR2 YFSETQ. V shed 4 bases and J shed 4 bases, with 21 bases lying between them. CDR3 nucleotides: TGCGCCAGCAGCCGTTCCGGACAGGGAGGGACGTACAATGAGCAGTTCCTC. Protein sequence: CASSRSGQGGTYNEQFL.

The chain couples TRBV2 to TRBJ1-3, with D tentatively TRBD1 (5 bases). The germline gives CDR1 SNHLY, CDR2 FYNNEI. With 7 bases removed from V and 10 bases from J, the gap between germline ends came to 11 bases. The CDR3 contains 11 residues. The CDR3, as DNA: TGTGCCAGCATGATCAGGGATACCATATATTTT. Translation gives CASMIRDTIYF.

This clonotype was recorded many times. This chain links TRBV5-5 with TRBJ2-7, with D possibly matching TRBD2 (5 bases). This CDR3 contains 14 residues. Trimming pared 3 bases from V and 2 bases from J, leaving 12 bases between. Germline V gives CDR1 SGHKS, CDR2 YYEKEE (reference sequence). In DNA form, the CDR3 reads TGTGCCAGCAGCTGGGGAGAAGGAGCCTACGAGCAGTACTTC. Its translation: CASSWGEGAYEQYF.

This clonotype was counted ten times or more. The CDR3 region has the DNA TGTGCCAGCAGCCCGGGACAGACGCCCTACGAGCAGTACTTC. This translates into CASSPGQTPYEQYF. The genes are TRBV7-3 and TRBJ2-7; 7 positions agree with TRBD1. V lost 5 bases, J lost 2 bases, and 6 bases stayed unmatched. Per the germline V gene, CDR1 is SGHTA and CDR2 is FQGTGA. There are 14 residues in the CDR3.

The rearrangement uses TRBV7-6 and TRBJ1-2; weak D call: TRBD1 (5 bases). Germline V gives CDR1 SGHVS, CDR2 FNYEAQ. CDR3 length: 13 residues. Trimming left V 4 bases short and J 4 bases short, with 10 bases between. CDR3 nucleotides: TGTGCCAGCAGCTATGACGGGGGCTATGGCTACACCTTC. Protein: CASSYDGGYGYTF.